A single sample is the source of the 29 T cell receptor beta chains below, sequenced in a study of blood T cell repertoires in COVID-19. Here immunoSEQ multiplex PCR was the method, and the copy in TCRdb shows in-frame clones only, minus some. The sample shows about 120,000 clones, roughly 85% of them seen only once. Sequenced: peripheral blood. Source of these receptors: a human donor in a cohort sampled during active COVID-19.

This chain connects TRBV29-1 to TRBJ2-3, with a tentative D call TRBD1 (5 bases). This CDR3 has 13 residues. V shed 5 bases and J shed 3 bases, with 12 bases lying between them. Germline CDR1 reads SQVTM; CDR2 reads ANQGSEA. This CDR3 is CSVSGFVTDTQYF. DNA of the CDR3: TGCAGCGTTTCAGGGTTCGTGACAGATACGCAGTATTTT.

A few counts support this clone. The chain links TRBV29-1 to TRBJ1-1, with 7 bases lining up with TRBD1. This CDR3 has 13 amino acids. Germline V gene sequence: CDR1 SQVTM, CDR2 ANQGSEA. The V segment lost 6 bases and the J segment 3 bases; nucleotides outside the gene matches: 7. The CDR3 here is CSVKGDSYTEAFF. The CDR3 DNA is TGCAGCGTCAAGGGGGACAGCTACACTGAAGCTTTCTTT.

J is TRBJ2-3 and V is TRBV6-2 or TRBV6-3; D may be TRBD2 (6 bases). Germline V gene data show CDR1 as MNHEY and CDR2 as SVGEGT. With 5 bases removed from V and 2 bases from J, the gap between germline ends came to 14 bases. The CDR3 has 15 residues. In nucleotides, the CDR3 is TGTGCCAGCAGTGTTAGCGGACTAACCACAGATACGCAGTATTTT. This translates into CASSVSGLTTDTQYF.

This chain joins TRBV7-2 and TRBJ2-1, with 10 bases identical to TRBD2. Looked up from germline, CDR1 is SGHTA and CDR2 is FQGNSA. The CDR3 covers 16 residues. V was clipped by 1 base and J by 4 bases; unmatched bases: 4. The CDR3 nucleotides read TGTGCCAGCAGCTTAGGGACTAGCGGACGTTACAATGAGCAGTTCTTC. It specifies CASSLGTSGRYNEQFF.

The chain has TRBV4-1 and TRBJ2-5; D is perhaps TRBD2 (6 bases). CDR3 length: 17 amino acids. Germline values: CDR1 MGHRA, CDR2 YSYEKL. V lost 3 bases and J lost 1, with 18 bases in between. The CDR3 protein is CASSQQPLALPQETQYF. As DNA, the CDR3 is TGCGCCAGCAGCCAGCAACCTCTAGCGCTACCCCAAGAGACCCAGTACTTC.

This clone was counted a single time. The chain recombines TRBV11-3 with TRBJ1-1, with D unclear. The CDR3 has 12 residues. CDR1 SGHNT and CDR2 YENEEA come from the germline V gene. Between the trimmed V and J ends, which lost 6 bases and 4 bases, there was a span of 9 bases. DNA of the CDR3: TGTGCCAGCAGTCATCTCGGCACTGAAGCTTTCTTT. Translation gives CASSHLGTEAFF.

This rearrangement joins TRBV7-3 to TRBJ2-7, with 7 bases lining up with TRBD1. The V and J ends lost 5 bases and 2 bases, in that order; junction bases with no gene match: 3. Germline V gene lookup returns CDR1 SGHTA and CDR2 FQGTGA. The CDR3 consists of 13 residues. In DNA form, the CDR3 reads TGTGCCAGCAGCCAAGGGGGCCCCTACGAGCAGTACTTC. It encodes CASSQGGPYEQYF. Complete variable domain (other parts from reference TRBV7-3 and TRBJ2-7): GAGVSQTPSNKVTEKGKYVELRCDPISGHTALYWYRQSLGQGPEFLIYFQGTGAADDSGLPNDRFFAVRPEGSVSTLKIQRTERGDSAVYLCASSQGGPYEQYFGPGTRLTVT.

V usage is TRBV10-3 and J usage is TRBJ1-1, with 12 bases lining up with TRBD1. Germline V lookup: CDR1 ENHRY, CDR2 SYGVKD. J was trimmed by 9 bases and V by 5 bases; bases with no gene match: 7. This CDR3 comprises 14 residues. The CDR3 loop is CAISREGDRGQAFF. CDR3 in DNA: TGTGCCATCAGTCGGGAGGGGGACAGGGGGCAAGCTTTCTTT.

CDR3 nucleotides: TGTGCCAGCAGCTTGACCCCTCAGAGCAATCAGCCCCAGCATTTT. Amino acids: CASSLTPQSNQPQHF. This chain uses TRBV5-5 with TRBJ1-5; D gene unclear. Germline V gene lookup returns CDR1 SGHKS and CDR2 YYEKEE (reference sequence). V lost 1 base and J lost 1, with 9 bases in between. This CDR3 contains 15 residues.

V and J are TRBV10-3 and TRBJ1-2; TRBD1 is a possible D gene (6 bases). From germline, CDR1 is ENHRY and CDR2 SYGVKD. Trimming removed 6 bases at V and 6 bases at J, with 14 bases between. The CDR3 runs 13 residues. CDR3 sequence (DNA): TGTGCCATCAGCTTACTCAGGGGAGATGGCTACACCTTC. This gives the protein CAISLLRGDGYTF.

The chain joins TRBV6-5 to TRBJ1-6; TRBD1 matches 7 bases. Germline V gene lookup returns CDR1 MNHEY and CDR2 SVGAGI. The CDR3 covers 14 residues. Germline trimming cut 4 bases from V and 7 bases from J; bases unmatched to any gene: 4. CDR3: CASSSTGPNSPLHF. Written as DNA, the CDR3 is TGTGCCAGCAGTTCGACAGGGCCGAATTCACCCCTCCACTTT.

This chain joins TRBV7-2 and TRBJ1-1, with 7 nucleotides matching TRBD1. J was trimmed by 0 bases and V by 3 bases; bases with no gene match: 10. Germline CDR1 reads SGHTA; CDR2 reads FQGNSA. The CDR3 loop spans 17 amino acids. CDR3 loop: CASSFVTGESMNTEAFF. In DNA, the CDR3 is TGTGCCAGCAGCTTCGTCACAGGGGAGTCCATGAACACTGAAGCTTTCTTT.

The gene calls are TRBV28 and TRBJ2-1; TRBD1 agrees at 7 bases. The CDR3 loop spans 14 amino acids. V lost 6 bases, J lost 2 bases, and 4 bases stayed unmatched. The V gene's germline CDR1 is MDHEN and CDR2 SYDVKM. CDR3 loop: CASRLTGTYNEQFF. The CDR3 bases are TGTGCCAGCAGACTGACAGGGACCTACAATGAGCAGTTCTTC.

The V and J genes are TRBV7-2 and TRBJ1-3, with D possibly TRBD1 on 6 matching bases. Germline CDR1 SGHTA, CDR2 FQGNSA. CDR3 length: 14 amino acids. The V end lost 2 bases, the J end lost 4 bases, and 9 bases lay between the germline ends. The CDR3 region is CASSLYGQGNTIYF. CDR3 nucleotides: TGTGCCAGCAGCTTATACGGACAGGGAAACACCATATATTTT.

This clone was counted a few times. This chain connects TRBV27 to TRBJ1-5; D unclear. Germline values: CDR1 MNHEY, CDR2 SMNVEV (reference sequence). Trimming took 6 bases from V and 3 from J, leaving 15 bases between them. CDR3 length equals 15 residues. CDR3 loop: CASSSSDGINQPQHF. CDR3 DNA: TGTGCCAGCAGCTCCTCGGACGGGATCAATCAGCCCCAGCATTTT.

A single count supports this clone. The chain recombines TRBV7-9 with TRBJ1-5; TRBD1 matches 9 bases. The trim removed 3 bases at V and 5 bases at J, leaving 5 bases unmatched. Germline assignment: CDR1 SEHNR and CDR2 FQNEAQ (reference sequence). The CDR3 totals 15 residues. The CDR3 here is CASSLDDRGDQPQHF. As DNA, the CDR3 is TGTGCCAGCAGCTTGGACGACAGGGGGGATCAGCCCCAGCATTTT.

CDR3 sequence: CAWRVTGGNTIYF. CDR3 coding DNA: TGTGCCTGGAGAGTAACTGGTGGAAACACCATATATTTT. The chain has TRBV30 and TRBJ1-3, with D unresolved. This CDR3 contains 13 residues. The ends were cut back, 3 bases at V and 3 bases at J, with 9 bases in the middle. CDR1 and CDR2 (germline): GTSNPN, SVGIG (reference sequence).

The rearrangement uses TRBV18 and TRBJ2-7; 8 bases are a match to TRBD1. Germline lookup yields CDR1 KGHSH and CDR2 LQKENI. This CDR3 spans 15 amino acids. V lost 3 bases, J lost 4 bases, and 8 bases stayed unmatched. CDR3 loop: CASSPRSQGVYEQYF. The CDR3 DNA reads TGTGCCAGCTCACCGAGGTCACAGGGGGTGTACGAGCAGTACTTC.

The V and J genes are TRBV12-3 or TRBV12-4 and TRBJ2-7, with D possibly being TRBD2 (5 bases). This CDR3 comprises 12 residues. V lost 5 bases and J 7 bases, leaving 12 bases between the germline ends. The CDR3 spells CASSLGSGEQYF. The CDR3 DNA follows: TGTGCCAGCAGTCTCGGGTCGGGGGAGCAGTACTTC.

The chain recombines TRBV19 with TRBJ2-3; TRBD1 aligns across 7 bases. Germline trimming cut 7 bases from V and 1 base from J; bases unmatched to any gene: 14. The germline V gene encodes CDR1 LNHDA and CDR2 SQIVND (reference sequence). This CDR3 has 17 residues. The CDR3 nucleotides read TGTGCCAGTAAGGGGGCTGGAGCCGCCACCCGCACAGATACGCAGTATTTT. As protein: CASKGAGAATRTDTQYF.

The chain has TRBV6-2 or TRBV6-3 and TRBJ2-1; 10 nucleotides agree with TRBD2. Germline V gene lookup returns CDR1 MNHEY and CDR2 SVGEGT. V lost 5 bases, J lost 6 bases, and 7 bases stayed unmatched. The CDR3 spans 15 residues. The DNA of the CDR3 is TGTGCCAGCAGTCCAAAGCGGGGGGGCGGCAATGAGCAGTTCTTC. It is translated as CASSPKRGGGNEQFF.

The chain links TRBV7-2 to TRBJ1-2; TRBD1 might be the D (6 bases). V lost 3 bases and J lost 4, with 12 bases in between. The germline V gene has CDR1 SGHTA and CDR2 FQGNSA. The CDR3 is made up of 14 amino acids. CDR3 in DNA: TGTGCCAGCAGCTTTGGGGTGGGGGCCTATGGCTACACCTTC. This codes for CASSFGVGAYGYTF.

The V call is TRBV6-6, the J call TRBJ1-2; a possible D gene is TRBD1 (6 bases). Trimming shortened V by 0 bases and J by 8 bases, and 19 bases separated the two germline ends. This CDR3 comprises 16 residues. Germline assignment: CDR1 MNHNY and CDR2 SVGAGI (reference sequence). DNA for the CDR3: TGTGCCAGCAGTTACTCGGGACAAGGCCAATCCGGGGGCTACACCTTC. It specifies CASSYSGQGQSGGYTF.

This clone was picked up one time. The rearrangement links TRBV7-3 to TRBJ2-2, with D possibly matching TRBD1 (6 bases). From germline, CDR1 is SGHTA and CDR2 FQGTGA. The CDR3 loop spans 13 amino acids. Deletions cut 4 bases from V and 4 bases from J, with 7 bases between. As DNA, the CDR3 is TGTGCCAGCAGCTCGGACAGCACCGGGGAGCTGTTTTTT. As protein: CASSSDSTGELFF.

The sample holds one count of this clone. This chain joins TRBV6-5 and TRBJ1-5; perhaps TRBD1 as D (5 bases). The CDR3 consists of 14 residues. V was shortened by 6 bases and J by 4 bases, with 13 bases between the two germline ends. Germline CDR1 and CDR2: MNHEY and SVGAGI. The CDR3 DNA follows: TGTGCCAGCAGAGGAGGGGATGGGAATCAGCCCCAGCATTTT. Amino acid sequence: CASRGGDGNQPQHF.

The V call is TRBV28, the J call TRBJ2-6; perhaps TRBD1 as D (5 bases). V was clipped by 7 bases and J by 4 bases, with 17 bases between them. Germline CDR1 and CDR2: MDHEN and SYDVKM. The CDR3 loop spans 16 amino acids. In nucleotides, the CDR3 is TGTGCCAGCACCCCGTACGCAGGGTTCGGGGCCAACGTCCTGACTTTC. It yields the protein CASTPYAGFGANVLTF.

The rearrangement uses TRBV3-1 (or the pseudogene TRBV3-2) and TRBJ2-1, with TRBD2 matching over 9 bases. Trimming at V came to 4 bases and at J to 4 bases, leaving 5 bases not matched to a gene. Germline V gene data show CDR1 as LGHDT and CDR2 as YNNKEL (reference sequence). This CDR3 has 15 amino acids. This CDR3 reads CASSRDLAGYNEQFF. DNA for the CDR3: TGTGCCAGCAGCCGGGACCTAGCGGGGTACAATGAGCAGTTCTTC.

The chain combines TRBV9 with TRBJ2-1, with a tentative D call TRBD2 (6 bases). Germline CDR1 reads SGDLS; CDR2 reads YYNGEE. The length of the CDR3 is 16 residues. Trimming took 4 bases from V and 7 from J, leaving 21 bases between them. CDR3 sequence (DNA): TGTGCCAGCAGCCAGAGGGGTGGAGGGACGGGAAATGAGCAGTTCTTC. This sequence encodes CASSQRGGGTGNEQFF.

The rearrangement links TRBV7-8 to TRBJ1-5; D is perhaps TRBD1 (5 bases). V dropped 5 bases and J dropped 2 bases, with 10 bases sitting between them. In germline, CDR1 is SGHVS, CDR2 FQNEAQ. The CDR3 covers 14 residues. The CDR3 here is CASSQGAGNQPQHF. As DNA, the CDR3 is TGTGCCAGCAGCCAAGGGGCGGGCAATCAGCCCCAGCATTTT.